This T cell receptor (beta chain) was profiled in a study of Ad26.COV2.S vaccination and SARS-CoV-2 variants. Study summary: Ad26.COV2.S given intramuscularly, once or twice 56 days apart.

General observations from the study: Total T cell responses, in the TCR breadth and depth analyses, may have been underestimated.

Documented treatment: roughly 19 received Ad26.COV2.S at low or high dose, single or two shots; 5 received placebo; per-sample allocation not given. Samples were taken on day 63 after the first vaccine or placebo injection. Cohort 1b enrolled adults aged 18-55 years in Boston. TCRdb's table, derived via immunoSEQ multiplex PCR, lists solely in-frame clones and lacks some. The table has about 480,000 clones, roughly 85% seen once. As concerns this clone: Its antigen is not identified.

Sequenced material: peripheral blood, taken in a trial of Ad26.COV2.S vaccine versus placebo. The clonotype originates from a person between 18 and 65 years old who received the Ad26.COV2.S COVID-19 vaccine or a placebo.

Written as DNA, the CDR3 is TGTGCCAGCAGCTCTCTCGGGCCCATCTCTGGAAACACCATATATTTT. It encodes CASSSLGPISGNTIYF. The V call is TRBV7-6, the J call TRBJ1-3; D remains unclear. The germline gives CDR1 SGHVS, CDR2 FNYEAQ. CDR3 length: 16 residues. V was shortened by 4 bases and J by 0 bases, with 13 bases between the two germline ends.